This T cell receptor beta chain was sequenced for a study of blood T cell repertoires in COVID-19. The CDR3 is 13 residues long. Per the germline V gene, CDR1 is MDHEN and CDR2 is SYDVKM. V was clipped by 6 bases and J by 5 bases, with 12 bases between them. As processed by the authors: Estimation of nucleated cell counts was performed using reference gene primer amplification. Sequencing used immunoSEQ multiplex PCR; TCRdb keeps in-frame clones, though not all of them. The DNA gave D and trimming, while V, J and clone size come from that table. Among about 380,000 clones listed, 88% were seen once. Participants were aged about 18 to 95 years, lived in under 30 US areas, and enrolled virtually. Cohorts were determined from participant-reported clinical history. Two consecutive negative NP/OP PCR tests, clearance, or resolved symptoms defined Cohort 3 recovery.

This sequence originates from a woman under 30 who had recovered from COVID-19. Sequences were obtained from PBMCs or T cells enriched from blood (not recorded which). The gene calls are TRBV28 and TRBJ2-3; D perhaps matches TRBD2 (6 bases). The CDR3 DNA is TGTGCCAGCAGCGGGACTCCGAGAGATACGCAGTATTTT. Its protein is CASSGTPRDTQYF.